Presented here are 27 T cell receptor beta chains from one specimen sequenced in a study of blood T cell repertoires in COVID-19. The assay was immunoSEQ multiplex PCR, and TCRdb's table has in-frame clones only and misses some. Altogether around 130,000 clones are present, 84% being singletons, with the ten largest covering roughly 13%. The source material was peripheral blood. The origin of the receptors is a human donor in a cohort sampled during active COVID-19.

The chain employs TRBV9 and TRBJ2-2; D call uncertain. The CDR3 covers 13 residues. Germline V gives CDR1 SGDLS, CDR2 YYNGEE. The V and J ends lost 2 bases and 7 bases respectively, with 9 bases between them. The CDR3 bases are TGTGCCAGCAGCGTCCATCCCTACGGGGAGCTGTTTTTT. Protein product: CASSVHPYGELFF.

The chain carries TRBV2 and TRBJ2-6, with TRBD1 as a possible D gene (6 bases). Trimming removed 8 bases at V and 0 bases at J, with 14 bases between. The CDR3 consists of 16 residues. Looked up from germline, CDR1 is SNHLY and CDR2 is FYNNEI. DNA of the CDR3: TGTGCCAGCGCCTTGGACAGCCACTCTGGGGCCAACGTCCTGACTTTC. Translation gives CASALDSHSGANVLTF.

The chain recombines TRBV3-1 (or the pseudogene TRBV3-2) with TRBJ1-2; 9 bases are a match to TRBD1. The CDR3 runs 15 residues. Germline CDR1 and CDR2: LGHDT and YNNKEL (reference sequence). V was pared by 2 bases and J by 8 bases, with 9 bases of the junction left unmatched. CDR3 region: CASSQPTGTGKGYTF. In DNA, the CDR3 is TGTGCCAGCAGCCAACCTACCGGGACAGGGAAGGGCTACACCTTC.

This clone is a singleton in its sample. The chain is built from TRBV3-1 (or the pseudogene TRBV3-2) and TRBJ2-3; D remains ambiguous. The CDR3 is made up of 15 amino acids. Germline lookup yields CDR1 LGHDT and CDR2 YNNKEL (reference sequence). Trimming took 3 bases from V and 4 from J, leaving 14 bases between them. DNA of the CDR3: TGTGCCAGCAGCCAGAGCTTACCAACGGCAGATACGCAGTATTTT. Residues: CASSQSLPTADTQYF.

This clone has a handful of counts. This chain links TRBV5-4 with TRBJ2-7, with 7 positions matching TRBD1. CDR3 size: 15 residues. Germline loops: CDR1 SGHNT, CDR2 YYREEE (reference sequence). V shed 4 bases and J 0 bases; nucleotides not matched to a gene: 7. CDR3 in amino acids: CASSRGQARSYEQYF. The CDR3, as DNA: TGTGCCAGCAGCCGAGGACAGGCGCGCTCCTACGAGCAGTACTTC.

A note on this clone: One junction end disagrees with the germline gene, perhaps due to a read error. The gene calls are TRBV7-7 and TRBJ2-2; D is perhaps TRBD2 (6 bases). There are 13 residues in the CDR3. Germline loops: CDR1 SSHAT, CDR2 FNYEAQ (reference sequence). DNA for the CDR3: TGTGCTAGCAGCCGCGGGGAACAGGGGGAGCTGTTTTTT. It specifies CASSRGEQGELFF.

For the CDR3, the DNA is TGCGCCAGCAGCCAAGAGTGGAGTGCGGCTGAAGCCTATGGCTACACCTTC. The encoded protein is CASSQEWSAAEAYGYTF. The gene calls are TRBV4-1 and TRBJ1-2; the D is unclear. The CDR3 covers 17 residues. Between the trimmed V and J ends, which lost 0 bases and 4 bases, there was a span of 18 bases. The germline CDR1 and CDR2 sequences are MGHRA and YSYEKL.

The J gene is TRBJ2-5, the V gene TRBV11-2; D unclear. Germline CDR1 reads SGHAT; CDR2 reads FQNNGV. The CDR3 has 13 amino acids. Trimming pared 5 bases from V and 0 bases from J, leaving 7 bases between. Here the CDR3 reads CASSPDNQETQYF. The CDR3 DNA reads TGTGCCAGCAGCCCCGACAACCAAGAGACCCAGTACTTC.

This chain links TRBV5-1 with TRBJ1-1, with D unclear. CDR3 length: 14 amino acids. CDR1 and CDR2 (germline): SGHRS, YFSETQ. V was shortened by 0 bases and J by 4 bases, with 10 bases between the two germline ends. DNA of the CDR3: TGCGCCAGCAGCTTGGACGGGGAGGGCACTGAAGCTTTCTTT. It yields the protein CASSLDGEGTEAFF.

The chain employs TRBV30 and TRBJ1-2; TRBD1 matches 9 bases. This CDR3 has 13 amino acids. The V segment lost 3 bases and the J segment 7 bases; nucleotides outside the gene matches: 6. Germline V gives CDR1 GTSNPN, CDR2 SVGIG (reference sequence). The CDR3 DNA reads TGTGCCTGGAGGACAGGGGGAAAGGGTGGCTACACCTTC. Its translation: CAWRTGGKGGYTF.

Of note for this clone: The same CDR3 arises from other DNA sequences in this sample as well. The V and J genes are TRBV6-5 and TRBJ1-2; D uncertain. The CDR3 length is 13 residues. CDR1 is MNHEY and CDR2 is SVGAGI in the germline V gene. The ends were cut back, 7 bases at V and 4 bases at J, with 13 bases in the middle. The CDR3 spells CASKRGEGYGYTF. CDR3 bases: TGTGCCAGCAAACGCGGAGAGGGCTATGGCTACACCTTC.

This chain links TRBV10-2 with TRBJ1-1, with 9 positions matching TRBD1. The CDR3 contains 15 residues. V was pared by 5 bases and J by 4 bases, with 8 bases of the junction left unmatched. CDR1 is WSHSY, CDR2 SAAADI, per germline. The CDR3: CASSFHRGLGTEAFF. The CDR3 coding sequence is TGCGCCAGCAGTTTTCACAGGGGGCTAGGCACTGAAGCTTTCTTT.

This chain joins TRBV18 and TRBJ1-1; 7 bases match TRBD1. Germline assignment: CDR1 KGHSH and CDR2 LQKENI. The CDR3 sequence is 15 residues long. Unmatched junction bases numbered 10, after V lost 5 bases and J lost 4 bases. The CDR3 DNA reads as TGTGCCAGCTCAGCCAAGACAGGGAGGAGCACTGAAGCTTTCTTT. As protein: CASSAKTGRSTEAFF.

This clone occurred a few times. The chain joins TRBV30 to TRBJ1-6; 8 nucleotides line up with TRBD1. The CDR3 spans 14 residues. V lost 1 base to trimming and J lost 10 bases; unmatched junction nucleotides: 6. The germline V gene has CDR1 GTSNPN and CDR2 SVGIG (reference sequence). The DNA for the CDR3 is TGTGCCTGGAGTGAGGGCAGGGGGCACTCACCCCTCCACTTT. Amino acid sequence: CAWSEGRGHSPLHF.

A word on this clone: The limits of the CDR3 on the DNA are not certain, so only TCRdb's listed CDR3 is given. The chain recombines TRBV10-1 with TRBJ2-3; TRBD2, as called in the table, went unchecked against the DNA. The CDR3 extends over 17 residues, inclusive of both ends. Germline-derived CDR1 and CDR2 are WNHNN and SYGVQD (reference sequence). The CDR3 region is CASSPSAASHRKDTQYF.

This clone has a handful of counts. The CDR3 loop reads CASSLGGREKLFF. For the CDR3, the DNA is TGTGCCAGCAGCTTAGGGGGCCGTGAAAAACTGTTTTTT. V usage is TRBV7-9 and J usage is TRBJ1-4; D possibly corresponds to TRBD1 (5 bases). The length of the CDR3 is 13 residues. With 1 base removed from V and 7 bases from J, the gap between germline ends came to 7 bases. Germline V lookup: CDR1 SEHNR, CDR2 FQNEAQ (reference sequence).

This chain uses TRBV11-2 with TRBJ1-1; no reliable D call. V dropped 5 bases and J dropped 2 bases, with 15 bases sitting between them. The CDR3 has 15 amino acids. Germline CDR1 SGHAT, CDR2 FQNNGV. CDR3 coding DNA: TGTGCCAGCAGCCCAGCCCCACAGCTTAACACTGAAGCTTTCTTT. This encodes CASSPAPQLNTEAFF.

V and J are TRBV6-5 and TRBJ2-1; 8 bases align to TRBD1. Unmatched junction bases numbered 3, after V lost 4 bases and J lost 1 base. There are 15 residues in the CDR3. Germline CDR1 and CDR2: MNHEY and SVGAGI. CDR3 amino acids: CASSLDRASYNEQFF. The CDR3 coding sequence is TGTGCCAGCAGTTTGGACAGGGCATCCTACAATGAGCAGTTCTTC.

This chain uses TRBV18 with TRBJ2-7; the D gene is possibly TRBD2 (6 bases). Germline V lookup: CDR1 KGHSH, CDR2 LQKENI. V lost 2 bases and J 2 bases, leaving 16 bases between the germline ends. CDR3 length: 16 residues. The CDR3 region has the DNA TGTGCCAGCTCACCAGGCCTCGGGGGAGGTACCTACGAGCAGTACTTC. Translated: CASSPGLGGGTYEQYF.

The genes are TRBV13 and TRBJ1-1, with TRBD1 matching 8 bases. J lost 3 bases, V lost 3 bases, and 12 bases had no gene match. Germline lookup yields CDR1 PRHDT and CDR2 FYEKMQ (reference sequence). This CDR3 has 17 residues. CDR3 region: CASSFQRASRGHTEAFF. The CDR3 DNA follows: TGTGCCAGCAGCTTTCAACGGGCTAGCAGGGGGCACACTGAAGCTTTCTTT. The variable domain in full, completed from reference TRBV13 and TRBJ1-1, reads AAGVIQSPRHLIKEKRETATLKCYPIPRHDTVYWYQQGPGQDPQFLISFYEKMQSDKGSIPDRFSAQQFSDYHSELNMSSLELGDSALYFCASSFQRASRGHTEAFFGQGTRLTVV.

DNA of the CDR3: TGTGCCAGCAACCTAGCGGGGAGGGATGAGCAGTTCTTC. It is translated as CASNLAGRDEQFF. This chain joins TRBV6-5 and TRBJ2-1, with 9 positions matching TRBD2. CDR3 length equals 13 residues. The germline V gene has CDR1 MNHEY and CDR2 SVGAGI. V shed 7 bases and J 8 bases; nucleotides not matched to a gene: 6.

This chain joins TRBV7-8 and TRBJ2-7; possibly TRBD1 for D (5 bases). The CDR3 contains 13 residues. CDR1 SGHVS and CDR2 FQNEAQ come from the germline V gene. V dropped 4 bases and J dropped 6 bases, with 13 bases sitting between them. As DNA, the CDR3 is TGTGCCAGCAGCTCTGCGACAGCGTCCGAGCAGTACTTC. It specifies CASSSATASEQYF.

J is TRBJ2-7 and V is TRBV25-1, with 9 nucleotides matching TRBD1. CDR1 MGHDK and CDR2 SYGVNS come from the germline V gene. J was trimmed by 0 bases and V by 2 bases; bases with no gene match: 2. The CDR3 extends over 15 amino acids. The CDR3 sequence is CASSEVGQGSYEQYF. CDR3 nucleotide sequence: TGTGCCAGCAGTGAAGTGGGACAGGGCTCCTACGAGCAGTACTTC.

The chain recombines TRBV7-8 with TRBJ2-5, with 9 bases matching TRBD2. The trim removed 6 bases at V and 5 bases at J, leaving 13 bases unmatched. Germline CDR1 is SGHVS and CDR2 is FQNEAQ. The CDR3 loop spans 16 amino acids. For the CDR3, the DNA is TGTGCCAGCAGGGATTCTGTGGGACTAGCCCTGGAGACCCAGTACTTC. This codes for CASRDSVGLALETQYF.

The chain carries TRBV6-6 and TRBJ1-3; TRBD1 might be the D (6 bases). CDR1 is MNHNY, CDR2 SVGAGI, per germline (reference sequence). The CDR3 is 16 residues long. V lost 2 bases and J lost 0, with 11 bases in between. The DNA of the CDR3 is TGTGCCAGCAGTTACGGTGGGGGGGCCTCTGGAAACACCATATATTTT. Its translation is CASSYGGGASGNTIYF.

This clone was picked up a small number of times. Here the CDR3 reads CASSMTGTGGWALHF. The CDR3 nucleotides read TGTGCCAGTAGTATGACCGGGACAGGGGGTTGGGCCCTCCACTTT. The chain uses TRBV19 and TRBJ1-6; 11 bases line up with TRBD1. The CDR3 covers 15 residues. Trimming removed 3 bases from V and 14 bases from J; junction bases left unmatched: 9. Germline lookup yields CDR1 LNHDA and CDR2 SQIVND (reference sequence).

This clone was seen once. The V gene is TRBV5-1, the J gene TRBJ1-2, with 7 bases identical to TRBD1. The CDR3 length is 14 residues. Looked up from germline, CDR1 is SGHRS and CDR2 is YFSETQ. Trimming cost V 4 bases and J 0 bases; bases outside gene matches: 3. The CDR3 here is CASSRGQSNYGYTF. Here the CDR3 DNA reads TGCGCCAGCAGCAGGGGACAGTCTAACTATGGCTACACCTTC.